These T cell receptor beta chains were read from a single sample in a study of blood T cell repertoires in COVID-19. Data came from immunoSEQ multiplex PCR; TCRdb stores just in-frame clones and leaves some out. The profile shows about 250,000 clones, roughly 86% of them singletons. Sample: peripheral blood. The receptors here all came from a woman in her 30s with acute or convalescent COVID-19. Both conserved end residues are trimmed from each CDR3.

cdr3_aa	v_call	j_call
ASSPTGQGYGYT	TRBV5-1	TRBJ1-2
ASSEAGYYGYT	TRBV2	TRBJ1-2
ASSGRQETQY	TRBV12-3/TRBV12-4	TRBJ2-5
ASRRLAGGQETQY	TRBV5-4	TRBJ2-5
ASSPQSGSARETQY	TRBV4-1	TRBJ2-5
ASSRQAGSSYNEQF	TRBV27	TRBJ2-1
ASTEGLAGAYEQY	TRBV5-1	TRBJ2-7
ASSQVATGFNQPQH	TRBV4-3	TRBJ1-5
ASSYSARARAYGYT	TRBV6-6	TRBJ1-2
ASSSILDPITHEQY	TRBV7-9	TRBJ2-7
ASSVEGSGANYGYT	TRBV9	TRBJ1-2
ASSPEQGTHYEQY	TRBV18	TRBJ2-7
ASSYPPSASEWSDTQY	TRBV6-2/TRBV6-3	TRBJ2-3
ASSLEAGGPSSYNEQF	TRBV5-1	TRBJ2-1
ASNQEGRAAQY	TRBV9	TRBJ2-7
AISELSGLARNNEQF	TRBV10-3	TRBJ2-1
ASSYRTTSGGELF	TRBV6-2/TRBV6-3	TRBJ2-2
ASSLGTGNPEAF	TRBV3-1/TRBV3-2	TRBJ1-1
ASSQDPGVGNTIY	TRBV3-1/TRBV3-2	TRBJ1-3
ASSLVTSGGYEQY	TRBV5-1	TRBJ2-7
ASSDLRNAPETQY	TRBV5-4	TRBJ2-5
AGQLRTSGDTDTQY	TRBV21-1	TRBJ2-3
SVVLGHGELF	TRBV29-1	TRBJ2-2
ASSYRGNSPLH	TRBV27	TRBJ1-6
ATSDPRSGGDQETQY	TRBV24-1	TRBJ2-5
ASSKTPGQGNSPLH	TRBV5-5	TRBJ1-6
ASSLGRGNTGELF	TRBV7-2	TRBJ2-2
SASPYVSKHQETQY	TRBV20-1	TRBJ2-5
ASSLGRGGQPQH	TRBV7-2	TRBJ1-5
ASSYSTQAPNTEAF	TRBV6-2/TRBV6-3	TRBJ1-1
ASSLLFGGGRAGHEQY	TRBV7-2	TRBJ2-7
ASKGLAGFPYEQY	TRBV21-1	TRBJ2-7
ASSFSLARPNEQY	TRBV7-2	TRBJ2-7
ASSKEDSPAVYEQY	TRBV21-1	TRBJ2-7
AVQGASTDTQY	TRBV24-1	TRBJ2-3
ASSFSLAGGGTDTQY	TRBV11-3	TRBJ2-3
ASSLPGLAGTGSYNEQF	TRBV7-8	TRBJ2-1
ASSSLRGQGSQPQH	TRBV19	TRBJ1-5
ASSLSTIQETQY	TRBV11-1	TRBJ2-5
ASSHPRLAGEEETQY	TRBV9	TRBJ2-5
ASSQLIADEQF	TRBV6-5	TRBJ2-1
AWTPGVGGANVLT	TRBV30	TRBJ2-6